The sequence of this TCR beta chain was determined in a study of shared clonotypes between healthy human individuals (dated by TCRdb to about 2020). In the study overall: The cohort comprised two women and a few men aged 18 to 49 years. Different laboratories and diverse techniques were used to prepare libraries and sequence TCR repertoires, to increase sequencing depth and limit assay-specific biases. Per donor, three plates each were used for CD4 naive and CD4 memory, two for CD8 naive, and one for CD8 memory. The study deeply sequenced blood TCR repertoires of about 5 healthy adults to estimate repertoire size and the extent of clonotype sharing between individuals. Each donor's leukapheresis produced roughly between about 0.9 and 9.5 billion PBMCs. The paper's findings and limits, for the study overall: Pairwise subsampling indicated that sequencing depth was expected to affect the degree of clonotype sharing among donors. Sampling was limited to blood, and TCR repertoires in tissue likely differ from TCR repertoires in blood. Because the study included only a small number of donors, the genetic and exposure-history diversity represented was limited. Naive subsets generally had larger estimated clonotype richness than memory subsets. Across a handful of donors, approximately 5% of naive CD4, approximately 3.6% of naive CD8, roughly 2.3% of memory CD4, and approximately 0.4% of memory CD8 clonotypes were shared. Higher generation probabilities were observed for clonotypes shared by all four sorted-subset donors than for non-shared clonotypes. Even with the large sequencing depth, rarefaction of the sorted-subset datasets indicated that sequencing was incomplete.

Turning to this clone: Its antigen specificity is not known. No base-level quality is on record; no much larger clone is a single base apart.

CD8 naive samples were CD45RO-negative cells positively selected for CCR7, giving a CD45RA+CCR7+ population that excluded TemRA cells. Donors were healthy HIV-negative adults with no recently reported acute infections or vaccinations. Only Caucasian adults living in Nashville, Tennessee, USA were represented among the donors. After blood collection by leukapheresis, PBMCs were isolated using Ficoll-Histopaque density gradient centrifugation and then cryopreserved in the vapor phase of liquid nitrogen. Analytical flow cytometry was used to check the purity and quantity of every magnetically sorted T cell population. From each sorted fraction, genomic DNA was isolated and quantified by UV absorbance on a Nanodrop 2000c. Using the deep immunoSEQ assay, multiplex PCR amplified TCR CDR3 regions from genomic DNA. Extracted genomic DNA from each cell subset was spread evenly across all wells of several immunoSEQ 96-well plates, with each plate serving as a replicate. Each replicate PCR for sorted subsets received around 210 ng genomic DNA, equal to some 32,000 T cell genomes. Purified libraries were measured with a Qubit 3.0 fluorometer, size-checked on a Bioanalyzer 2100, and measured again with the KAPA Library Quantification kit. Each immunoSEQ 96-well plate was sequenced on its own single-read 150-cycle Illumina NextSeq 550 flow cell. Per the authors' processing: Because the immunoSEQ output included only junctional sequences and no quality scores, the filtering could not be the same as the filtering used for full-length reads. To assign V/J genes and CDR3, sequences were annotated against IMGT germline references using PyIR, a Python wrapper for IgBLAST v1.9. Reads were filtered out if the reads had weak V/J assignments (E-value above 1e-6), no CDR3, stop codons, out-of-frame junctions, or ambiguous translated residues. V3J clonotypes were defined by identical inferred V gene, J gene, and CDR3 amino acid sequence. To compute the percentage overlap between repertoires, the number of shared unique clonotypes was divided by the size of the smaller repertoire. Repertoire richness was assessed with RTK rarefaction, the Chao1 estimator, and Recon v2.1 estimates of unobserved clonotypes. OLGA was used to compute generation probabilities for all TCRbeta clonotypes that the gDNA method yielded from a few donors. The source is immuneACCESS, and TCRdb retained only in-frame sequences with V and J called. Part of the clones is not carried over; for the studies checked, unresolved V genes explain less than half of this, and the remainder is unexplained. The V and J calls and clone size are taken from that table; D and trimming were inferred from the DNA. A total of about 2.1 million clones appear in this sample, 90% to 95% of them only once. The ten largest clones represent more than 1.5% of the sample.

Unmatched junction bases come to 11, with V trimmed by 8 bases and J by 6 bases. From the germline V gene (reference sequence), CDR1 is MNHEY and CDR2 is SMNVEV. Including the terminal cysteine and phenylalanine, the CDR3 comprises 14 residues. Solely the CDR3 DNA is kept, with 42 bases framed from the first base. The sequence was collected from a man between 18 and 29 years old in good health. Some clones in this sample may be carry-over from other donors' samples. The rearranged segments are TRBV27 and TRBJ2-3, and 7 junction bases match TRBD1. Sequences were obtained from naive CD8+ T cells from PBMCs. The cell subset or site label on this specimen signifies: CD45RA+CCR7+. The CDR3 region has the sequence CASGWGQRPDTQYF. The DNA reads TGTGCCAGCGGATGGGGACAGCGTCCCGATACGCAGTATTTT.